This TCR beta chain emerged from a study of vaccination effects on CD4 cells after COVID-19 (dated by TCRdb to between 2022 and 2023). The study in broad terms: Post-vaccine samples across the study were collected a median of 72 days after the second dose, with a range of 14 to 241. SARS-CoV-2 spike-specific CD4+ TCR repertoires were compared before and after mRNA vaccination in COVID-19 convalescent patients and in infection-naive vaccine recipients. In the study, cultures from other donors were sequenced using the Oncomine TCR Beta short-read assay on an Illumina iSeq 100. The full study included 9 to 10 COVID-19 convalescent patients and several SARS-CoV-2-naive healthy vaccine recipients.

V gives up 2 bases and J gives up 4 bases, and the segment between their germline ends measures 11 bases. CDR1 and CDR2 are read off the germline V gene as MRHNA and SNTAGT. The CDR3 goes from the cysteine to the phenylalanine over 15 residues. Left in the record is the CDR3 DNA by itself, 45 bases read in frame from the first base. Library preparation employed the immunoSEQ multiplex PCR assay. TCR beta CDR3 sequencing was performed on DNA from the cultured, isolated CD4+ T cells. In the paper's pipeline: Non-productive TCR sequences were removed, reads were trimmed to the CDR3 region, and CDR3s of at least 7 amino acids were retained. Antigen-specific clonotypes were identified using the MANAFEST web app by comparison of expansion in peptide wells against reference cultures. Positive clones required FDR<0.05 expansion versus reference and all other wells, odds ratio above 5, and frequency above 0.1% in two replicate wells. Clonotypes significantly expanded in SARS-CoV-2 spike wells and in at least one common cold coronavirus spike condition were defined as cross-reactive. Levenshtein distance calculated with the stringdist R package was used to assess CDR3 similarity, and unrooted trees were constructed with ape in R 3.6.1. TCRdb obtained this table from immuneACCESS and retained in-frame rearrangements with V and J assigned. These tables miss some clones; where compared with another copy, unresolved V genes account for less than half of the shortfall, and the remainder is unexplained. That table furnishes V, J and clone size, whereas the DNA furnished D and trimming. The sample table shows 20,000 to 25,000 clones, and more than 70% are seen once. The top ten constitute 9% to 9.5% of the sample.

To identify antigen-specific CD4+ T cell clonotypes by their expansion, the ViraFEST assay first stimulated PBMC with viral peptide pools and then applied TCR sequencing. After less than 13 days of culture, CD4+ T cells were isolated with the EasySep CD4+ T cell isolation kit. Participants received two doses of either the BNT162b2 or the mRNA-1273 mRNA SARS-CoV-2 vaccine. Negative nucleocapsid antibody results before and after vaccination confirmed that the healthy vaccine recipients had no prior SARS-CoV-2 infection. Approximately 2 million PBMC per well were cultured in IMDM with roughly 5% human AB serum, 8.5 to 10 IU/ml IL-2 and gentamicin, plus 10 ug/ml peptides. On days 3 and 7, half of the culture medium was replaced with fresh IL-2-containing medium. Each peptide stimulation condition was cultured in triplicate wells unless otherwise noted. Using Ficoll-Paque Plus gradient centrifugation, PBMC were separated from whole blood and then either used fresh or cryopreserved at -140C. Overlapping peptide pools spanned the spike proteins of SARS-CoV-2 and the common cold coronaviruses HCoV-NL63, HCoV-OC43 and HCoV-229E. The QIAamp micro DNA kit was used to extract genomic DNA from the cultured CD4+ T cells.

Beyond this particular receptor, the publication reports: Clones induced by infection and clones induced by vaccination both contracted markedly at late timepoints after vaccination, which fits with T cell responses waning over time. The study was limited by a small number of convalescent patients and lacked early post-infection timepoints. Among healthy vaccine recipients, nearly all vaccine-induced clones were SARS-CoV-2 mono-reactive, and only 1 of 255 was cross-reactive with common cold coronaviruses.

This clone was counted a single time. What this receptor recognizes is not known. No base-level quality is on record; no much larger clone is a single base apart. The sequence came from a human donor who received a COVID-19 vaccine. This receptor chain uses TRBV6-4 and TRBJ1-4; the D segment could be TRBD1, given 6 matching bases. The sample was CD4+ T cells from PBMCs cultured with HCoV-229E spike peptides, taken after COVID-19 vaccination. The cell subset or site label on this specimen signifies: HCoV-229E spike overlapping peptide pool stimulation. The DNA sequence reads TGTGCCAGCAGTGACCGGGGGGCGATTAATGAAAAACTGTTTTTT. The resulting protein is CASSDRGAINEKLFF.